These 8 T cell receptor beta chains came from one sample sequenced in a study of cytomegalovirus exposure and HLA in healthy donors. The primer mix had 60 Vbeta and 13 Jbeta primers. Sequenced by immunoSEQ multiplex PCR; TCRdb stores in-frame clones only, minus some. The data contain approximately 190,000 clones, about 80% of them singletons. The sample consisted of PBMCs. The receptor source for this set is a man in his forties in good health and CMV-seropositive.

The CDR3 protein is CASSPGLAKETQYF. The CDR3, as DNA: TGTGCCAGTAGCCCGGGACTAGCTAAAGAGACCCAGTACTTC. This chain connects TRBV19 to TRBJ2-5; TRBD2 matches at 9 bases. This CDR3 comprises 14 residues. Germline V gene sequence: CDR1 LNHDA, CDR2 SQIVND (reference sequence). J was trimmed by 3 bases and V by 6 bases; bases with no gene match: 5. Supplemented by reference TRBV19 and TRBJ2-5, the full variable domain reads DGGITQSPKYLFRKEGQNVTLSCEQNLNHDAMYWYRQDPGQGLRLIYYSQIVNDFQKGDIAEGYSVSREKKESFPLTVTSAQKNPTAFYLCASSPGLAKETQYFGPGTRLLVL.

The J gene is TRBJ2-7, the V gene TRBV27; D unresolved. The V end was cut by 4 bases, the J end by 3 bases, with 10 bases between. This CDR3 is built from 13 residues. The germline gives CDR1 MNHEY, CDR2 SMNVEV (reference sequence). The CDR3 nucleotides are TGTGCCAGCAGTTCCCTGGCCAACTACGAGCAGTACTTC. Amino acid sequence: CASSSLANYEQYF.

V is TRBV5-1 and J is TRBJ2-1; 9 bases match TRBD1. There are 17 residues in the CDR3. CDR1 is SGHRS and CDR2 is YFSETQ in the germline V gene. V gave up 4 bases and J gave up 2 bases; unmatched junction bases: 10. This chain's CDR3 is CASSPNAGTGTYNEQFF. The CDR3 nucleotides read TGCGCCAGCAGCCCGAATGCCGGGACAGGGACCTACAATGAGCAGTTCTTC. Complete variable domain (other parts from reference TRBV5-1 and TRBJ2-1): KAGVTQTPRYLIKTRGQQVTLSCSPISGHRSVSWYQQTPGQGLQFLFEYFSETQRNKGNFPGRFSGRQFSNSRSEMNVSTLELGDSALYLCASSPNAGTGTYNEQFFGPGTRLTVL.

The V call is TRBV19, the J call TRBJ1-2; 8 bases line up with TRBD1. The CDR3 is 14 residues long. V was clipped by 3 bases and J by 4 bases; unmatched bases: 4. CDR1 is LNHDA and CDR2 is SQIVND in the germline V gene (reference sequence). CDR3 protein: CASSISGGIYGYTF. The CDR3 nucleotides read TGTGCCAGTAGTATCTCAGGGGGCATCTATGGCTACACCTTC.

The chain couples TRBV19 to TRBJ1-2; no reliable D call. The CDR3 is 14 amino acids. V lost 3 bases, J lost 1 base, and 9 bases lay in between. Germline V gene data show CDR1 as LNHDA and CDR2 as SQIVND (reference sequence). The CDR3 region is CASSIREFNYGYTF. The DNA of the CDR3 is TGTGCCAGTAGTATCCGAGAATTTAACTATGGCTACACCTTC.

V gene TRBV7-3 combines with J gene TRBJ2-3; unclear D gene. Trimming stripped 5 bases from V and 5 bases from J, with 11 bases between. The CDR3 spans 13 residues. Per the germline V gene, CDR1 is SGHTA and CDR2 is FQGTGA. This CDR3 is CASSPPRVDTQYF. In nucleotides, the CDR3 is TGTGCCAGCAGCCCTCCCCGAGTAGATACGCAGTATTTT.

The rearrangement links TRBV11-2 to TRBJ1-4; 7 nucleotides line up with TRBD1. Unmatched junction bases numbered 12, after V lost 2 bases and J lost 3 bases. The CDR3 is 18 residues long. Per germline, CDR1 SGHAT and CDR2 FQNNGV. CDR3 in amino acids: CASSLNPGTVPANEKLFF. CDR3 coding DNA: TGTGCCAGCAGCTTAAACCCAGGGACAGTTCCGGCTAATGAAAAACTGTTTTTT. Complete variable domain (other parts from reference TRBV11-2 and TRBJ1-4): EAGVAQSPRYKIIEKRQSVAFWCNPISGHATLYWYQQILGQGPKLLIQFQNNGVVDDSQLPKDRFSAERLKGVDSTLKIQPAKLEDSAVYLCASSLNPGTVPANEKLFFGSGTQLSVL.

This chain uses TRBV2 with TRBJ2-5; 8 bases align to TRBD2. With 6 bases clipped from V and 4 bases from J, the junction kept 7 bases outside the gene matches. There are 14 residues in the CDR3. The germline gives CDR1 SNHLY, CDR2 FYNNEI. CDR3 sequence reads: CASRFAGGGETQYF. CDR3 DNA: TGTGCCAGCAGGTTTGCGGGGGGTGGAGAGACCCAGTACTTC.